The rows below give T cell receptor beta chains drawn from one sample of a study of CD8 T cells in ankylosing spondylitis. TCRdb used MiXCR to reprocess the 5' RACE reads, holding one entry per CDR3 protein. The table lists about 240,000 distinct CDR3 sequences, about 9.1% of them singletons. The material sequenced was blood, either unsorted or a sorted T cell fraction (not recorded which). These receptors were obtained from a male donor with ankylosing spondylitis or in good health (not recorded which). The CDR3 runs from the conserved cysteine through the conserved F or W. Fields, in order: D gene, V gene, clone size, J gene, CDR3 DNA, CDR3 protein. The D gene is left open where the match is weak. Size is stated for part of the rows, as once, few or many counts, or as a class when the clone is expanded.

>.|TRBV20-1|.|TRBJ1-1
TGCAGTGCTAGAGATGCGACAGCCCGCACTGAAGCTTTCTTT
CSARDATARTEAFF
>.|TRBV3-1|many|TRBJ2-7
TGTGCCAGCAGCCAAATACAGGGCGGCGAGCAGTACTTC
CASSQIQGGEQYF
>TRBD2|TRBV29-1|many|TRBJ2-1
TGCAGCGCTCAACTAGCGGGTCGGGAGGGTGAGCAGTTCTTC
CSAQLAGREGEQFF
>TRBD2|TRBV29-1|few|TRBJ2-7
TGCAGCGTTGATGGGACTAGCGGGCCGAGCTCCTACGAGCAGTACTTC
CSVDGTSGPSSYEQYF
>TRBD1|TRBV19|once|TRBJ2-3
TGTGCCAGTAGTAGCCGGACAGGATCAGATACGCAGTATTTT
CASSSRTGSDTQYF
>.|TRBV5-1|few|TRBJ2-1
TGCGCCAGCAGCTTGGCCGCTTCGGCGTATGAGCAGTTCTTC
CASSLAASAYEQFF
>TRBD2|TRBV9|many|TRBJ2-1
TGTGCCAGCAGCGTACGGCTAGCGGGATACAATGAGCAGTTCTTC
CASSVRLAGYNEQFF
>.|TRBV12-3/TRBV12-4|many|TRBJ2-1
TGTGCCAGCACCTCTTGGGGGGGGCGCAACAATGAGCAGTTCTTC
CASTSWGGRNNEQFF
>TRBD2|TRBV7-9|few|TRBJ2-1
TGTGCCAGCAGCTTACAGCGGGAGCGGGCCAATGAGCAGTTCTTC
CASSLQRERANEQFF
>.|TRBV5-1|many|TRBJ1-2
TGCGCCAGCAGCTTGGGGGCCTGGACCCGGAACTATGGCTACACCTTC
CASSLGAWTRNYGYTF
>.|TRBV6-2/TRBV6-3|many|TRBJ2-3
TGTGCCAGCAGACTCCTAGATACGCAGTATTTT
CASRLLDTQYF
>TRBD2|TRBV20-1|many|TRBJ2-1
TGCAGTGCTAGAGATCCTATTTTGACTAGCGGGAGGGCCGGGGTCGATGAGCAGTTCTTC
CSARDPILTSGRAGVDEQFF
>.|TRBV7-2|many|TRBJ2-1
TGTGCCAGCAGCTTAGGAAGTGCCAGCTACAATGAGCAGTTCTTC
CASSLGSASYNEQFF
>TRBD1|TRBV7-8|few|TRBJ1-1
TGTGCCAGCAGCCGGGACAGGGAAATGTACGTAGCTTTCTTT
CASSRDREMYVAFF
>.|TRBV30|.|TRBJ2-5
TGTGCCTGGGAGGGGGAGACCCAGTACTTC
CAWEGETQYF
>.|TRBV20-1|many|TRBJ2-7
TGCAGTGCTAGACAGGCGAACTCCTACGAGCAGTACTTC
CSARQANSYEQYF
>TRBD1|TRBV20-1|few|TRBJ1-2
TGCAGTGCCGAGGGACAGGGGATCCGCGATGGCTACACCTTC
CSAEGQGIRDGYTF
>.|TRBV7-9|many|TRBJ2-2
TGTGCCAGCGCGGACCGAGCGAACACCGGGGAGCTGTTTTTT
CASADRANTGELFF
>TRBD1|TRBV7-9|many|TRBJ1-4
TGTGCCAGCAGCCGATATGGACAGGCGCCGGGTGAAAAACTGTTTTTT
CASSRYGQAPGEKLFF
>.|TRBV12-3/TRBV12-4|many|TRBJ2-7
TGTGCCAGCAGTTTTGGGACACATCTTAGCGAGCAGTACTTC
CASSFGTHLSEQYF
>.|TRBV20-1|.|TRBJ2-7
TGCAGTGCTAGGTCGGGGACACCCTACGAGCAGTACTTC
CSARSGTPYEQYF
>.|TRBV14|.|TRBJ1-1
TGTGCCAGCAGCCTAGCCGGGAATCTCCGAAAGAACACTGAAGCTTTCTTT
CASSLAGNLRKNTEAFF
>TRBD1|TRBV20-1|many|TRBJ2-1
TGCAGTGCTAGAGATGATACGGGGACAGGGGGCAATGAGCAGTTCTTC
CSARDDTGTGGNEQFF
>.|TRBV10-3|many|TRBJ1-1
TGTGCCATCAGCACAGGTCGGCCTGAAGCTTTCTTT
CAISTGRPEAFF
>.|TRBV12-3/TRBV12-4|few|TRBJ1-1
TGTGCCAGCAGTTTTCGGACCTCTGAAGCTTTCTTT
CASSFRTSEAFF
>.|TRBV7-2|many|TRBJ1-1
TGTGCCAGCAGCTTATGGGGTCCCAGGGAGGCCACTGAAGCTTTCTTT
CASSLWGPREATEAFF
>TRBD2|TRBV5-1|many|TRBJ2-1
TGCGCCAGCAGCAGAGCGGGGTCCTACAATGAGCAGTTCTTC
CASSRAGSYNEQFF
>TRBD1|TRBV5-1|many|TRBJ1-1
TGCGCCAGCAGCACTATTGACAGGGGAAACACTGAAGCTTTCTTT
CASSTIDRGNTEAFF
>.|TRBV5-5|many|TRBJ2-3
TGTGCCAGCAGCTTGGGTCAAATCACAGATACGCAGTATTTT
CASSLGQITDTQYF
>.|TRBV5-1|.|TRBJ1-4
TGCGCCAGCAGCTTGTTATCGGATGAAAAACTGTTTTTT
CASSLLSDEKLFF
>.|TRBV16|many|TRBJ1-6
TGTGCCAGCAGCCATGCAGGGAGAAATTCACCCCTCCACTTT
CASSHAGRNSPLHF
>.|TRBV7-2|.|TRBJ2-7
TGTGCCAGCAGCTTCGTCGGGGGTTCCTACGAGCAGTACTTC
CASSFVGGSYEQYF